One and the same sample provided the 28 T cell receptor beta chains below, sequenced in a study of regulatory T cells in long-lasting Graves disease. Documented time point: persistent/refractory GD, antithyroid drugs over 5 years with positive TRAb. Isolated PBMC RNA provided the starting material for the TCR library. Construction of TCR beta libraries relied on iRepertoire HTBI primers and on Arm-PCR targeting CDR3 regions. From the multiplex PCR reads, TCRdb called clonotypes with MiXCR, one entry per CDR3 protein. The table records some 280,000 distinct CDR3 sequences, roughly a fifth of them present only once. Material: peripheral blood mononuclear cells (PBMCs), obtained when the disease was refractory, from a patient treated with antithyroid drugs. The origin of the receptors is a female donor with Graves disease.

This clonotype showed up many times. The chain uses TRBV20-1 and TRBJ2-7; 8 bases fit TRBD2. The V segment lost 5 bases and the J segment 2 bases; nucleotides outside the gene matches: 11. Germline lookup yields CDR1 DFQATT and CDR2 SNEGSKA (reference sequence). This CDR3 spans 15 amino acids. The CDR3 DNA sequence: TGCAGTGCTGCCAAGAGCGGGAGAGGCCCCTACGAGCAGTACTTC. As protein: CSAAKSGRGPYEQYF.

This clonotype was counted a few times. V gene TRBV6-1 combines with J gene TRBJ2-5; D gene unclear. This CDR3 has 14 amino acids. CDR1 and CDR2 (germline): MNHNS, SASEGT. Trimming took off 8 bases at V and 1 base at J, with 14 bases between the two ends. CDR3 sequence (DNA): TGTGCCAGCGGGAAGGGTGGGTTCCAAGAGACCCAGTACTTC. Its protein is CASGKGGFQETQYF.

This clonotype was seen ten or more times. The chain couples TRBV2 to TRBJ1-5; weak D call: TRBD1 (5 bases). Looked up from germline, CDR1 is SNHLY and CDR2 is FYNNEI. V lost 3 bases and J lost 1, with 13 bases in between. The CDR3 has 16 residues. CDR3 bases: TGTGCCAGCAGTGAGGGGGGACGGCTGAGCAATCAGCCCCAGCATTTT. Protein sequence: CASSEGGRLSNQPQHF.

Many counts were recorded for this clonotype. This sequence joins TRBV7-2 and TRBJ1-2, with D maybe TRBD1 (6 bases). The CDR3 is made up of 16 amino acids. The germline gives CDR1 SGHTA, CDR2 FQGNSA. The ends were cut back, 5 bases at V and 8 bases at J, with 24 bases in the middle. CDR3 nucleotides: TGTGCCAGCAGCCCAACACAGGTGACCGGGGGGCGAGGCTACACCTTC. This gives the protein CASSPTQVTGGRGYTF. Full variable domain (rest looked up from reference TRBV7-2 and TRBJ1-2): GAGVSQSPSNKVTEKGKDVELRCDPISGHTALYWYRQSLGQGLEFLIYFQGNSAPDKSGLPSDRFSAERTGGSVSTLTIQRTQQEDSAVYLCASSPTQVTGGRGYTFGSGTRLTVV.

This clonotype was seen more than once but under ten times. This CDR3 is CASSSDRVDLTGELFF. The CDR3 coding sequence is TGTGCCAGCAGCTCGGACAGGGTCGACCTCACCGGGGAGCTGTTTTTT. The rearrangement joins TRBV5-5 to TRBJ2-2; 8 bases match TRBD1. V lost 3 bases and J lost 4; bases outside the gene matches: 8. This CDR3 spans 16 amino acids. Germline V gives CDR1 SGHKS, CDR2 YYEKEE (reference sequence).

The chain joins TRBV6-1 to TRBJ2-3, with 7 bases aligning to TRBD1. The CDR3 loop spans 14 amino acids. The germline V gene encodes CDR1 MNHNS and CDR2 SASEGT. With V trimmed by 5 bases and J by 0 bases, 2 bases remained unmatched. In DNA, the CDR3 is TGTGCCAGCAGTCGACAGGGAAGCACAGATACGCAGTATTTT. Encoded protein: CASSRQGSTDTQYF.

This clonotype showed up many times. The rearrangement joins TRBV5-6 to TRBJ2-2, with 11 bases identical to TRBD1. Germline V CDR1 and CDR2: SGHDT, YYEEEE. V was clipped by 4 bases and J by 3 bases; unmatched bases: 2. This CDR3 is built from 15 residues. The CDR3 here is CASSPGQGDTGELFF. The CDR3 DNA sequence: TGTGCCAGCAGCCCGGGACAGGGGGACACCGGGGAGCTGTTTTTT.

To note about this clonotype: At one end, the junction sequence differs from germline, possibly due to a read error. V is TRBV20-1 and J is TRBJ2-1; 9 bases map to TRBD2. Germline V gives CDR1 DFQATT, CDR2 SNEGSKA (reference sequence). This CDR3 has 16 amino acids. The CDR3 region has the DNA TGCGGTGCAGATCCCACGGCGGGACTAGCCGAGAATGAGCAGTTCTTC. Amino acid sequence: CGADPTAGLAENEQFF.

The gene calls are TRBV2 and TRBJ2-2; 14 bases are a match to TRBD2. Germline loops: CDR1 SNHLY, CDR2 FYNNEI. This CDR3 has 16 residues. V shed 10 bases and J 7 bases; nucleotides not matched to a gene: 11. The CDR3 spells CATRMGLAGAVGELFF. CDR3 in DNA: TGTGCCACACGGATGGGACTAGCGGGAGCAGTCGGGGAGCTGTTTTTT.

This clonotype was found a few times. The chain is built from TRBV28 and TRBJ1-5, with a possible D match to TRBD1 (5 bases). V was cut by 7 bases and J by 4 bases, with 14 bases left in between. There are 14 residues in the CDR3. Germline V gene data show CDR1 as MDHEN and CDR2 as SYDVKM. The CDR3 protein is CASNQRGVNQPQHF. CDR3 in DNA: TGTGCCAGCAATCAGCGGGGGGTAAATCAGCCCCAGCATTTT.

This clonotype was observed at least ten times. This chain joins TRBV28 and TRBJ2-2, with D perhaps assigned TRBD1 or TRBD2 (6 bases each). This CDR3 comprises 15 residues. CDR1 MDHEN and CDR2 SYDVKM come from the germline V gene. V shed 4 bases and J shed 7 bases, with 16 bases lying between them. The CDR3 DNA sequence: TGTGCCAGCAGTTCCGGGGGCCATGTCAGCGGGGAGCTGTTTTTT. Its protein is CASSSGGHVSGELFF.

The table lists this clonotype with a few counts. The chain employs TRBV27 and TRBJ2-1; maybe TRBD2 (6 bases). The germline gives CDR1 MNHEY, CDR2 SMNVEV (reference sequence). V lost 5 bases to trimming and J lost 0 bases, with 8 bases between them. This CDR3 has 14 residues. CDR3 residues: CASSPTSSYNEQFF. The CDR3 DNA is TGTGCCAGCAGTCCGACTAGCTCCTACAATGAGCAGTTCTTC.

This clonotype was found a few times. The chain joins TRBV29-1 to TRBJ2-2; D unresolved. The germline V gene has CDR1 SQVTM and CDR2 ANQGSEA. The CDR3 spans 13 residues. Trimming cost V 1 base and J 1 base, with 4 bases left between them. The CDR3 region has the DNA TGCAGCGTTGAAGGACAGAACACCGGGGAGCTGTTTTTT. This codes for CSVEGQNTGELFF.

This clonotype was found once. The V gene is TRBV29-1, the J gene TRBJ2-1; tentatively, D is TRBD1 (6 bases). Trimming cost V 8 bases and J 6 bases, with 17 bases left between them. This CDR3 has 13 residues. Per germline, CDR1 SQVTM and CDR2 ANQGSEA. CDR3: CSLRTVGSNEQFF. CDR3 DNA sequence: TGCAGCCTCCGGACAGTTGGTAGCAATGAGCAGTTCTTC.

The chain has TRBV20-1 and TRBJ2-5; no reliable D call. The CDR3 is 13 residues long. V lost 5 bases, J lost 0 bases, and 10 bases lay in between. The germline gives CDR1 DFQATT, CDR2 SNEGSKA (reference sequence). The CDR3: CSAHGSNQETQYF. The CDR3 bases are TGCAGTGCTCACGGGTCCAACCAAGAGACCCAGTACTTC.

This clonotype was detected ten times or more. The V call is TRBV11-2, the J call TRBJ2-5; D gene ambiguous. The germline V gene encodes CDR1 SGHAT and CDR2 FQNNGV. V shed 3 bases and J shed 5 bases, with 7 bases lying between them. The CDR3 totals 12 residues. CDR3 sequence: CASSLGFETQYF. The CDR3 DNA sequence: TGTGCCAGCAGCTTGGGGTTCGAGACCCAGTACTTC.

The sample holds a few counts of this clonotype. The chain employs TRBV6-2 or TRBV6-3 and TRBJ2-2; D not certain. CDR1 and CDR2 from the germline V gene are MNHEY and SVGEGT. The CDR3 contains 13 residues. V lost 5 bases and J 3 bases, leaving 7 bases between the germline ends. This chain's CDR3 is CASSDTDTGELFF. The CDR3 DNA reads TGTGCCAGCAGTGACACTGACACCGGGGAGCTGTTTTTT.

The table lists this clonotype with many counts. DNA of the CDR3: TGTGCCAGCACCTCCGGTAGGACAGGGGTTGCAGAAAAACTGTTTTTT. This codes for CASTSGRTGVAEKLFF. The rearrangement links TRBV5-5 to TRBJ1-4, with 9 nucleotides matching TRBD1. Trimming at V came to 6 bases and at J to 8 bases, leaving 14 bases not matched to a gene. The CDR3 extends over 16 amino acids. Germline V gives CDR1 SGHKS, CDR2 YYEKEE (reference sequence). The whole variable domain, remainder taken from reference TRBV5-5 and TRBJ1-4, is DAGVTQSPTHLIKTRGQQVTLRCSPISGHKSVSWYQQVLGQGPQFIFQYYEKEERGRGNFPDRFSARQFPNYSSELNVNALLLGDSALYLCASTSGRTGVAEKLFFGSGTQLSVL.

V is TRBV10-2 and J is TRBJ2-5; 11 bases align to TRBD2. Trimming at V came to 6 bases and at J to 5 bases, leaving 8 bases not matched to a gene. The CDR3 is 15 amino acids. Germline loops: CDR1 WSHSY, CDR2 SAAADI. CDR3 residues: CASSPTSGSWETQYF. Here the CDR3 DNA reads TGCGCCAGCAGCCCCACTAGCGGGAGTTGGGAGACCCAGTACTTC.

This clonotype was found a few times. The CDR3 region is CASSIGGYNEQFF. In DNA form, the CDR3 reads TGTGCCAGTAGTATAGGCGGTTACAATGAGCAGTTCTTC. V and J are TRBV19 and TRBJ2-1, with D unclear. The CDR3 extends over 13 amino acids. The germline V and J ends were trimmed by 1 base and 4 bases, with 5 bases remaining between them. Germline V CDR1 and CDR2: LNHDA, SQIVND (reference sequence).

This clonotype was seen a few times. The rearrangement joins TRBV4-3 to TRBJ2-5; 7 bases fit TRBD2. J gave up 5 bases and V 7 bases, and 4 bases lay outside the gene matches. The CDR3 extends over 12 amino acids. CDR1 LGHNA and CDR2 YSLEER come from the germline V gene. CDR3 nucleotides: TGCGCCAGCAAAGCGGGAATGGAGACCCAGTACTTC. Its protein is CASKAGMETQYF.

The rearrangement links TRBV7-9 to TRBJ2-2; D is ambiguous. Germline loops: CDR1 SEHNR, CDR2 FQNEAQ (reference sequence). Trimming took off 1 base at V and 6 bases at J, with 9 bases between the two ends. CDR3 length: 14 amino acids. The CDR3 DNA is TGTGCCAGCAGCTTAGGAGTCGCGTCCGGGGAGCTGTTTTTT. Translation: CASSLGVASGELFF.

Many counts were recorded for this clonotype. The chain uses TRBV28 and TRBJ2-7; 8 bases match TRBD1. V shed 6 bases, J shed 4 bases, and the junction held 5 bases outside the gene matches. The CDR3 is 13 residues long. CDR1 is MDHEN, CDR2 SYDVKM, per germline. The CDR3 DNA sequence: TGTGCCAGCAGCTTTGACAGGGGATACGAGCAGTACTTC. Translated: CASSFDRGYEQYF.

In its sample, this clonotype was seen a few times. This sequence joins TRBV28 and TRBJ2-1; D unresolved. The CDR3 length is 13 residues. Germline assignment: CDR1 MDHEN and CDR2 SYDVKM. With 2 bases removed from V and 8 bases from J, the gap between germline ends came to 10 bases. In nucleotides, the CDR3 is TGTGCCAGCAGTTTAGATGAGAATCATGAGCAGTTCTTC. Protein sequence: CASSLDENHEQFF. Looking up the rest from reference TRBV28 and TRBJ2-1 gives the full variable domain: DVKVTQSSRYLVKRTGEKVFLECVQDMDHENMFWYRQDPGLGLRLIYFSYDVKMKEKGDIPEGYSVSREKKERFSLILESASTNQTSMYLCASSLDENHEQFFGPGTRLTVL.

The V call is TRBV12-3 or TRBV12-4, the J call TRBJ1-5; the match to TRBD1 covers 7 bases. V trimming: 6 bases; J trimming: 6 bases; junction bases outside the gene matches: 5. There are 13 residues in the CDR3. DNA of the CDR3: TGTGCCAGCAGGCAGGGGGGAGGTCAGCCCCAGCATTTT. Translated, it gives CASRQGGGQPQHF.

The table lists this clonotype with many counts. The genes are TRBV7-9 and TRBJ2-5, with 10 bases aligning to TRBD1. Trimming cost V 4 bases and J 2 bases; bases outside gene matches: 4. This CDR3 is 15 amino acids long. Germline V lookup: CDR1 SEHNR, CDR2 FQNEAQ (reference sequence). The CDR3, as DNA: TGTGCCAGCAGCTCCGGGACAGGGGATCAAGAGACCCAGTACTTC. Encoded protein: CASSSGTGDQETQYF. The full variable domain, in which reference TRBV7-9 and TRBJ2-5 provide the parts outside the CDR3, is DTGVSQNPRHKITKRGQNVTFRCDPISEHNRLYWYRQTLGQGPEFLTYFQNEAQLEKSRLLSDRFSAERPKGSFSTLEIQRTEQGDSAMYLCASSSGTGDQETQYFGPGTRLLVL.

The V gene is TRBV27, the J gene TRBJ1-5; 7 bases agree with TRBD1. The CDR3 contains 14 residues. V lost 0 bases to trimming and J lost 7 bases; unmatched junction nucleotides: 3. Germline assignment: CDR1 MNHEY and CDR2 SMNVEV (reference sequence). The CDR3 DNA sequence: TGTGCCAGCAGTTTATCGTCAGGGGGGCAGCCCCAGCATTTT. Its translation: CASSLSSGGQPQHF.

In its sample, this clonotype was seen many times. The V and J genes are TRBV11-3 and TRBJ2-7; TRBD1 might be the D (6 bases). Germline CDR1 SGHNT, CDR2 YENEEA. The CDR3 totals 12 residues. Trimming pared 5 bases from V and 6 bases from J, leaving 11 bases between. The CDR3 loop reads CASSGSGAEQYF. Written as DNA, the CDR3 is TGTGCCAGCAGCGGCTCAGGGGCCGAGCAGTACTTC.